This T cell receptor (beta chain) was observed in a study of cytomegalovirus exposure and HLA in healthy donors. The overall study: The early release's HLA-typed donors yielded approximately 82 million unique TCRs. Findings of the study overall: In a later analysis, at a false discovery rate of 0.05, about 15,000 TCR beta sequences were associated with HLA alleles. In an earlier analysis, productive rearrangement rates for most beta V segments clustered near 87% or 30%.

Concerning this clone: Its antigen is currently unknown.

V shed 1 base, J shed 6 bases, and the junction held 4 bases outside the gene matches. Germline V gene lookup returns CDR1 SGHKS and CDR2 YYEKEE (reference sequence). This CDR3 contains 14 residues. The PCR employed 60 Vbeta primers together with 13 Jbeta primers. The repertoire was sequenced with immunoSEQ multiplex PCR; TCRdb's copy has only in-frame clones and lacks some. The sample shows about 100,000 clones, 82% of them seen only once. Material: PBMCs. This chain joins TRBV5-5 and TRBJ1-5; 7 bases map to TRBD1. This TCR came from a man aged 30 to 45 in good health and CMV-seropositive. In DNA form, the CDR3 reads TGTGCCAGCAGCTTGACAGGGGTTTTTCAGCCCCAGCATTTT. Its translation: CASSLTGVFQPQHF.